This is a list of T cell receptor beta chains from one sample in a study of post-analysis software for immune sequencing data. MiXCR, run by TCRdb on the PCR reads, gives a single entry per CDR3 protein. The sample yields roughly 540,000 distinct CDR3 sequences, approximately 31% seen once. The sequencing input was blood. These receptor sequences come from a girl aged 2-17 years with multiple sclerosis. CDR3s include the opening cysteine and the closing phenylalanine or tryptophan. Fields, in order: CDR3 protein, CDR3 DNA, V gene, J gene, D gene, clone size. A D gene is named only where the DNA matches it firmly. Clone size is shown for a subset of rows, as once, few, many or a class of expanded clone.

cdr3_aa: CASSLVEGLYGYTF
cdr3_nt: TGCGCCAGCAGCTTGGTCGAGGGGCTATATGGCTACACCTTC
v_call: TRBV5-1
j_call: TRBJ1-2
d_call: .
clone_size: .

cdr3_aa: CASSLDAGMNTGELFF
cdr3_nt: TGTGCCAGCAGCTTAGACGCGGGTATGAACACCGGGGAGCTGTTTTTT
v_call: TRBV7-2
j_call: TRBJ2-2
d_call: .
clone_size: .

cdr3_aa: CSAGRLRYNEQFF
cdr3_nt: TGCAGCGCTGGAAGACTGCGGTACAATGAGCAGTTCTTC
v_call: TRBV29-1
j_call: TRBJ2-1
d_call: .
clone_size: .

cdr3_aa: CASSSGTYEKLFF
cdr3_nt: TGTGCCAGCAGCTCCGGGACGTATGAAAAACTGTTTTTT
v_call: TRBV5-5
j_call: TRBJ1-4
d_call: .
clone_size: .

cdr3_aa: CASSQGGHEQFF
cdr3_nt: TGTGCCAGCAGCCAGGGAGGGCATGAGCAGTTCTTC
v_call: TRBV3-1
j_call: TRBJ2-1
d_call: TRBD2
clone_size: .

cdr3_aa: CASSLVGQGLNYGYTF
cdr3_nt: TGTGCCAGCAGCTTAGTCGGTCAGGGGCTCAACTATGGCTACACCTTC
v_call: TRBV7-9
j_call: TRBJ1-2
d_call: .
clone_size: few

cdr3_aa: CASSLGRRGGETQYF
cdr3_nt: TGTGCCAGCAGCTTAGGCCGAAGGGGTGGAGAGACCCAGTACTTC
v_call: TRBV7-2
j_call: TRBJ2-5
d_call: .
clone_size: few

cdr3_aa: CSARGGLGLGAGVNTDTQYF
cdr3_nt: TGCAGTGCTAGAGGCGGGCTGGGGCTGGGCGCGGGGGTGAACACAGATACGCAGTATTTT
v_call: TRBV20-1
j_call: TRBJ2-3
d_call: TRBD2
clone_size: .

cdr3_aa: CASREQGSRGYTF
cdr3_nt: TGTGCCAGCAGGGAACAGGGTTCGCGGGGCTACACCTTC
v_call: TRBV2
j_call: TRBJ1-2
d_call: .
clone_size: .

cdr3_aa: CASSRDRVGEAFF
cdr3_nt: TGTGCCAGCAGCCGGGACAGGGTGGGTGAAGCTTTCTTT
v_call: TRBV2
j_call: TRBJ1-1
d_call: TRBD1
clone_size: .

cdr3_aa: CSAREGGGGGNNEQFF
cdr3_nt: TGCAGTGCTAGGGAGGGTGGCGGGGGCGGCAACAATGAGCAGTTCTTC
v_call: TRBV20-1
j_call: TRBJ2-1
d_call: .
clone_size: .

cdr3_aa: CASSWARDPNHGYTF
cdr3_nt: TGCGCCAGCAGCTGGGCAAGGGATCCCAACCATGGCTACACCTTC
v_call: TRBV5-1
j_call: TRBJ1-2
d_call: .
clone_size: .

cdr3_aa: CAISEPGEGNTEAFF
cdr3_nt: TGTGCCATCAGTGAGCCAGGGGAGGGGAACACTGAAGCTTTCTTT
v_call: TRBV10-3
j_call: TRBJ1-1
d_call: .
clone_size: .

cdr3_aa: CASSPEGTALSSGANVLTF
cdr3_nt: TGCGCCAGCAGCCCCGAGGGGACAGCCCTTAGCTCTGGGGCCAACGTCCTGACTTTC
v_call: TRBV5-1
j_call: TRBJ2-6
d_call: TRBD1
clone_size: few

cdr3_aa: CATSIASDGNQPQHF
cdr3_nt: TGTGCCACCAGCATAGCCTCCGACGGAAATCAGCCCCAGCATTTT
v_call: TRBV15
j_call: TRBJ1-5
d_call: .
clone_size: .

cdr3_aa: CASSSTRKGISEKLFF
cdr3_nt: TGTGCCAGCAGTAGTACACGGAAGGGCATAAGTGAAAAACTGTTTTTT
v_call: TRBV6-5
j_call: TRBJ1-4
d_call: .
clone_size: few

cdr3_aa: CASSPRQLETQYF
cdr3_nt: TGTGCCAGCAGCCCCCGACAGTTGGAGACCCAGTACTTC
v_call: TRBV3-1
j_call: TRBJ2-5
d_call: .
clone_size: .

cdr3_aa: CASSGGAGVDGEAFF
cdr3_nt: TGCGCCAGCAGCGGGGGGGCTGGGGTAGACGGTGAAGCTTTCTTT
v_call: TRBV5-1
j_call: TRBJ1-1
d_call: .
clone_size: few

cdr3_aa: CASSPRTGAPETQYF
cdr3_nt: TGCGCCAGCAGCCCACGGACAGGGGCCCCAGAGACCCAGTACTTC
v_call: TRBV5-1
j_call: TRBJ2-5
d_call: TRBD1
clone_size: .

cdr3_aa: CAGSLDGPGYTF
cdr3_nt: TGCGCCGGCAGCTTGGACGGGCCGGGCTACACCTTC
v_call: TRBV5-1
j_call: TRBJ1-2
d_call: .
clone_size: .

cdr3_aa: CPSSQDGRGGTEAFF
cdr3_nt: TGCCCCAGCAGCCAAGACGGTAGGGGGGGCACTGAAGCTTTCTTT
v_call: TRBV4-1
j_call: TRBJ1-1
d_call: .
clone_size: .

cdr3_aa: CASSQVLQGDYEQYF
cdr3_nt: TGTGCCAGCAGCCAGGTGCTCCAGGGAGACTACGAGCAGTACTTC
v_call: TRBV3-1
j_call: TRBJ2-7
d_call: .
clone_size: many

cdr3_aa: CASSPTTGQETQYF
cdr3_nt: TGTGCCAGCAGCCCAACCACGGGGCAAGAGACCCAGTACTTC
v_call: TRBV5-5
j_call: TRBJ2-5
d_call: .
clone_size: .

cdr3_aa: CASSRDRTLVNYGYTF
cdr3_nt: TGTGCCAGTAGCAGGGACAGAACTCTGGTCAACTATGGCTACACCTTC
v_call: TRBV19
j_call: TRBJ1-2
d_call: TRBD1
clone_size: .